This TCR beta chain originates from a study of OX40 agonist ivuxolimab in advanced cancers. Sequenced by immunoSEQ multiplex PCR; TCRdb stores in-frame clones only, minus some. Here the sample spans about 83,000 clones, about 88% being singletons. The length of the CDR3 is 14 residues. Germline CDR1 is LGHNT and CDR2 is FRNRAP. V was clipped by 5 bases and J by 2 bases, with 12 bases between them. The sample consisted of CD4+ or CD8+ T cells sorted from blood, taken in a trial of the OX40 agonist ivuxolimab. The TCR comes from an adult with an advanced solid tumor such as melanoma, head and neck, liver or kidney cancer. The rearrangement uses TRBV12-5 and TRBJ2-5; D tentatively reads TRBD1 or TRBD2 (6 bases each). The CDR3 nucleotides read TGTGCTAGTGGTGAGGGGGAGGCACAAGAGACCCAGTACTTC. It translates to CASGEGEAQETQYF.